The clone carrying this T cell receptor beta chain was picked up many times. As yet, its antigen is unknown. This sample was included in a study of T cells in Graves' hyperthyroidism and ophthalmopathy. Study outcomes and limitations: Ophthalmopathy was separated from stable hyperthyroidism by a 13 V-J model. Most expanded thyroid clonotypes above 0.001 also appeared in blood.

The study defined stable Graves' hyperthyroidism as no ophthalmopathy progression within 18 months. Patients were excluded for uncontrolled infection, other autoimmune disease, pregnancy or lactation. RNA transcripts served as the template for amplifying TCR beta CDR3 regions. The TCR CDR3 first-round RT-PCR relied on the HTBI primer set. TCRdb fed the multiplex PCR reads into MiXCR, producing one record per CDR3 protein. The sample comprises about 49,000 distinct CDR3 sequences, roughly 51% of which are singletons, and 34% rests with the top ten. V was cut by 6 bases and J by 0 bases, with 14 bases left in between. The CDR3 runs 15 residues. Germline CDR1 reads MNHEY; CDR2 reads SMNVEV (reference sequence).

What was sequenced was peripheral blood or thyroid tissue (not recorded which). The source is a man in his late teens or twenties with Graves' hyperthyroidism. The chain couples TRBV27 to TRBJ1-1; D unclear. In DNA, the CDR3 is TGTGCCAGCAGCCAAACACGGATCCTGAACACTGAAGCTTTCTTT. It specifies CASSQTRILNTEAFF.